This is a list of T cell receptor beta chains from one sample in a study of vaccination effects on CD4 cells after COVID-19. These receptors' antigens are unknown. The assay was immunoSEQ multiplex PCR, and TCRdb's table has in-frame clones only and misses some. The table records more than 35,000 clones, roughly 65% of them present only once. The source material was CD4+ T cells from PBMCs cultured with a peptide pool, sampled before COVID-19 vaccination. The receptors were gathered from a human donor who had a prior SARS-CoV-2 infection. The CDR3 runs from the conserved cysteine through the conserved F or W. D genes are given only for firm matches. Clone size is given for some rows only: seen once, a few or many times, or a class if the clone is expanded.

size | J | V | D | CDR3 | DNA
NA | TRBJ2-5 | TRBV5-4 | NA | CASSQSPETQYF | TGTGCCAGCAGCCAGAGCCCAGAGACCCAGTACTTC
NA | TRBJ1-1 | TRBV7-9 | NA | CASSPVGEGEAFF | TGTGCCAGCAGCCCCGTGGGGGAGGGTGAAGCTTTCTTT
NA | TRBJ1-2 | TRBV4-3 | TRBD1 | CASRPATGSFYGYTF | TGCGCCAGCAGACCAGCGACAGGGAGTTTCTATGGCTACACCTTC
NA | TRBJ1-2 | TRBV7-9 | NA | CASRPSWQGGGYTF | TGTGCCAGCAGGCCATCTTGGCAGGGTGGCGGCTACACCTTC
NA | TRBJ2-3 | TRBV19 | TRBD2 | CAIGGTGGRTDTQYF | TGTGCCATCGGGGGCACGGGAGGGCGCACAGATACGCAGTATTTT
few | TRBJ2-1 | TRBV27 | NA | CASSLSPTRRAYNEQFF | TGTGCCAGCAGTTTAAGCCCCACTAGAAGGGCCTACAATGAGCAGTTCTTC
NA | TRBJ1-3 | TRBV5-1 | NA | CASSFSGVSGNTIYF | TGCGCCAGCAGCTTTTCGGGCGTCTCTGGAAACACCATATATTTT
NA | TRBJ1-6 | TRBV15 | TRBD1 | CATSRDRGTNSPLHF | TGTGCCACCAGCAGGGACAGGGGAACAAATTCACCCCTCCACTTT
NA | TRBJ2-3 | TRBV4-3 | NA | CASSRGNSGGTDTQYF | TGCGCCAGCAGCCGCGGGAATAGCGGCGGCACAGATACGCAGTATTTT
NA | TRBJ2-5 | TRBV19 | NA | CASSIGLGYQETQYF | TGTGCCAGTAGTATAGGACTAGGGTACCAAGAGACCCAGTACTTC
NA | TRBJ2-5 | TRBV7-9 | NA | CASSPRRGETQYF | TGTGCCAGCAGCCCCCGGAGGGGGGAGACCCAGTACTTC
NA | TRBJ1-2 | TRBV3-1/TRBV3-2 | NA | CASSQDGNKPGHAARARGCQGYTF | TGTGCCAGCAGCCAAGATGGGAACAAGCCCGGACATGCGGCCAGGGCCCGCGGGTGTCAAGGCTACACCTTC
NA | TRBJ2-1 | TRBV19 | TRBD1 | CASSTTGGNEQFF | TGTGCCAGTAGTACAACAGGGGGCAATGAGCAGTTCTTC
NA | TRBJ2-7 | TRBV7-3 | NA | CASSSAGGPSEQYF | TGTGCCAGCAGCTCAGCTGGGGGTCCCTCTGAGCAGTACTTC
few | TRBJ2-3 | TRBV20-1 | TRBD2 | CSASLAGATDTQYF | TGCAGTGCTAGTCTAGCGGGGGCCACAGATACGCAGTATTTT
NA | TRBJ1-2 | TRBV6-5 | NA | CAGFRPGDGYTF | TGTGCCGGGTTCAGGCCCGGGGATGGCTACACCTTC
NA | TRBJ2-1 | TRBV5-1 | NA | CASRSDSYNEQFF | TGCGCCAGCAGATCGGACAGCTACAATGAGCAGTTCTTC
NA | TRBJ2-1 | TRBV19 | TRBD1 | CASRGRGPGSYNEQFF | TGTGCCAGTAGAGGAAGGGGGCCAGGGTCCTACAATGAGCAGTTCTTC
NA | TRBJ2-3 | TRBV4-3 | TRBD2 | CASSQGTSGITFTDTQYF | TGCGCCAGCAGCCAAGGGACTAGCGGGATTACCTTCACAGATACGCAGTATTTT
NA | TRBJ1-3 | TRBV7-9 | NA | CASSPRSNTIYF | TGTGCCAGCAGCCCCCGATCGAACACCATATATTTT
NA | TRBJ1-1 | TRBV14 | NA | CASSQEDMYKAFF | TGTGCCAGCAGCCAAGAGGACATGTATAAAGCTTTCTTT
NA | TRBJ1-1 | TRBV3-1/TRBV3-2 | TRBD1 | CASSPGTGNMNTEAFF | TGTGCCAGCAGCCCGGGGACAGGGAATATGAACACTGAAGCTTTCTTT
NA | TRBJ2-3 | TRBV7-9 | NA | CAVGVGATDTQYF | TGTGCCGTGGGGGTGGGGGCAACAGATACGCAGTATTTT
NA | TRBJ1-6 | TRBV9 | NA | CASSAGAKGTLHF | TGTGCCAGCAGCGCCGGGGCGAAGGGAACCCTCCACTTT
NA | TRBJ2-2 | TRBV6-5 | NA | CASRLPGKPAGELFF | TGTGCCAGCAGGTTACCAGGGAAGCCCGCCGGGGAGCTGTTTTTT
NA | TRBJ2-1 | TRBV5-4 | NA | CASSFAGRRSYNEQFF | TGTGCCAGCAGCTTTGCAGGGAGACGGTCCTACAATGAGCAGTTCTTC
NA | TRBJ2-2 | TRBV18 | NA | CASSPRRAGTGELFF | TGTGCCAGCTCACCAAGGCGGGCCGGGACCGGGGAGCTGTTTTTT
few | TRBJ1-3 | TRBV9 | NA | CASSVNWDPGNTIYF | TGTGCCAGCAGCGTAAATTGGGATCCCGGAAACACCATATATTTT
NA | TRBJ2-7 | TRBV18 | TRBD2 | CASSPPGSGGALREQYF | TGTGCCAGCTCACCACCTGGTAGCGGGGGGGCCTTAAGGGAGCAGTACTTC